The rows below give T cell receptor beta chains drawn from one sample of a study of lymphopenia after photon versus proton radiotherapy. Clones were sequenced by immunoSEQ multiplex PCR, and TCRdb holds only the in-frame ones, with some missing. The sample lists approximately 47,000 clones, over 75% occurring once. This sample comprised peripheral blood, obtained from a patient treated with photon-based radiotherapy. The receptors derive from a man in his forties with gastric cancer. CDR3s include the opening cysteine and the closing phenylalanine or tryptophan. Fields, in order: clone size, V gene, CDR3 protein. Clone size is not always given. Where it is, it says once, few, many or a class for expanded clones.

>NA|TRBV2
CASRGDRSQETQYF
>NA|TRBV19
CASSIGTGRGEQYF
>NA|TRBV11-2
CASSLEAETQYF
>NA|TRBV5-1
CASSPGTSGGEETQYF
>NA|TRBV5-1
CASSHGASGVFFEAFF
>NA|TRBV7-9
CASSPDASGMNTEAFF
>NA|TRBV5-1
CASSSGTGIEKLFF
>NA|TRBV7-8
CASSFETGLNTEAFF
>NA|TRBV7-2
CASSPSAGYGYTF
>NA|TRBV5-4
CASSPGGERGYNSPLHF
>NA|TRBV27
CASRAWQPNQPQHF
>NA|TRBV11-2
CASSLEGQGATEQYF
>NA|TRBV13
CASSLRSGEQETQYF
>NA|TRBV2
CATVAGPNEQFF
>NA|TRBV7-2
CASSPDSANYGYTF
>NA|TRBV4-3
CASSQDSSGGWETQYF
>NA|TRBV7-3
CASSLDRGQPQHF
>NA|TRBV7-3
CASSPDRNTGELFF
>NA|TRBV4-3
CASSQEGVGGVYGYTF
>NA|TRBV7-9
CASSLSPMTRPEAFF
>NA|TRBV28
CASSRLGGKAFF
>NA|TRBV27
CASSLSSPSGANVLTF
>NA|TRBV5-6
CASTRQGGTETQYF
>NA|TRBV11-2
CASSLVGQGVGGNTIYF
>once|TRBV30
CAWSGGHNEQFF
>NA|TRBV5-1
CASTLTGDSNYGYTF
>NA|TRBV9
CASSVGQGSEKLFF
>NA|TRBV30
CAWSGTAYGYTF
>NA|TRBV29-1
CSVSRWDPGNTEAFF
>NA|TRBV7-2
CASSHYLAGGRTDTQYF
>NA|TRBV5-4
CASSLDGAGGTQETQYF
>NA|TRBV19
CASRQGGETGELFF
>few|TRBV7-6
CASSYFAGGPEQYF
>NA|TRBV15
CATSRAIGGINTEAFF
>NA|TRBV4-1
CASSQTGTGGDDEQYF
>NA|TRBV29-1
CSVGAGAPNQPQHF
>NA|TRBV11-3
CASSPGPQNNEQFF
>NA|TRBV7-9
CASSPATGAMNTEAFF
>once|TRBV5-1
CASSLSGENTGELFF
>once|TRBV18
CASSPRETSGNNEQFF
>NA|TRBV6-5
CASSYLGGPNTEAFF
>medium-sized|TRBV7-3
CASSPTGGGYEQYF
>once|TRBV4-3
CASSPDRVSNQPQHF
>NA|TRBV7-2
CASSNAAGNNQPQHF
>NA|TRBV6-6
CASSTTRGMNTEAFF
>NA|TRBV4-1
CASSQRGEGTEAFF
>NA|TRBV4-1
CASSPPFAGPRQQYF
>NA|TRBV7-2
CASSQDRGRDTQYF
>NA|TRBV18
CASSQGQQETQYF
>NA|TRBV19
CASSIGREANTEAFF
>NA|TRBV6-1
CASSGRAGSQHF
>once|TRBV15
CATSPGHQNTEAFF
>few|TRBV7-2
CASSLGPGYSNQPQHF
>once|TRBV2
CASSVEQGDYGYTF
>NA|TRBV5-8
CASSAGLAGGSSTDTQYF
>NA|TRBV7-6
CASSPSDTEAFF
>NA|TRBV14
CASSQVHKSSPLHF
>NA|TRBV9
CASSGVAGPNEQYF
>NA|TRBV6-4
CASSDSQPGYYEQYF